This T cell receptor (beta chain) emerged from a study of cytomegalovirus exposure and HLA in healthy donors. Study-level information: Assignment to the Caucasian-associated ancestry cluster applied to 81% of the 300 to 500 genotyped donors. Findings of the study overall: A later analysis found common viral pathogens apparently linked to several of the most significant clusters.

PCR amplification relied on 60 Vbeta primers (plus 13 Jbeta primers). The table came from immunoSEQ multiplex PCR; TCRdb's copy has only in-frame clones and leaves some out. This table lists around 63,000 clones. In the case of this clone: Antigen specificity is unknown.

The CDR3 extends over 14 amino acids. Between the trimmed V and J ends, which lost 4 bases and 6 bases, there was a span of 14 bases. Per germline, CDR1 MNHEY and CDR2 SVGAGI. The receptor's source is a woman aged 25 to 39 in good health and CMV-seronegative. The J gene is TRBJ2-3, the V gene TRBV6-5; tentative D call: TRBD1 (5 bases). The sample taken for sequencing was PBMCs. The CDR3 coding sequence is TGTGCCAGCAGTTCAACCCGCTGGGGCGATACGCAGTATTTT. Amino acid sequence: CASSSTRWGDTQYF.